A selection of T cell receptor beta chains follows, all from one sample in a study of TIL therapy for anti-PD-1-resistant metastatic lung cancer. Data came from immunoSEQ multiplex PCR; TCRdb stores just in-frame clones and leaves some out. The profile shows about 100,000 clones, about two thirds of them singletons. The source was tumor tissue, collected at baseline. Receptors originate from a person between 25 and 79 years old with non-small cell lung cancer. Each CDR3 is given with its conserved first and last residue. D genes are given only for firm matches. Size is stated for part of the rows, as once, few or many counts, or as a class when the clone is expanded.

size	V	D	J	CDR3	DNA
-	TRBV29-1	TRBD1	TRBJ2-7	CSVEGGQGDRSYEQYF	TGCAGCGTTGAGGGCGGACAGGGCGACAGGTCCTACGAGCAGTACTTC
-	TRBV29-1	-	TRBJ1-2	CSVRSPLSGYTF	TGCAGCGTGAGATCACCCCTATCTGGCTACACCTTC
once	TRBV10-1	TRBD2	TRBJ2-3	CASSLGLAGSTDTQYF	TGCGCCAGCAGCCTGGGACTAGCGGGAAGCACAGATACGCAGTATTTT
-	TRBV28	-	TRBJ1-5	CASSLWGQGGRRPQHF	TGTGCCAGCAGTTTATGGGGACAAGGTGGGCGAAGGCCCCAGCATTTT
-	TRBV6-5	-	TRBJ2-2	CASSYSSALTGELFF	TGTGCCAGCAGTTACTCTAGCGCTCTTACCGGGGAGCTGTTTTTT
-	TRBV24-1	TRBD2	TRBJ2-1	CATSDSSGGQSSYNEQFF	TGTGCCACCAGTGATTCTAGCGGGGGCCAAAGCTCCTACAATGAGCAGTTCTTC
-	TRBV28	TRBD1	TRBJ1-2	CASTIHGQGNYGYTF	TGTGCCAGCACCATACACGGACAGGGTAACTATGGCTACACCTTC
-	TRBV7-2	TRBD2	TRBJ2-3	CASSLASGRGTDTQYF	TGTGCCAGCAGCTTAGCTAGCGGGAGGGGAACAGATACGCAGTATTTT
-	TRBV7-6	-	TRBJ2-1	CASSLALTTTLYNEQFF	TGTGCCAGCAGCTTAGCGTTGACGACTACACTCTACAATGAGCAGTTCTTC
-	TRBV19	-	TRBJ2-3	CASSIGAAWADTQYF	TGTGCCAGTAGTATAGGAGCGGCTTGGGCAGATACGCAGTATTTT
-	TRBV5-4	-	TRBJ2-3	CASSLGARSDTQYF	TGTGCCAGCAGCTTGGGAGCTAGATCAGATACGCAGTATTTT
-	TRBV9	-	TRBJ1-3	CASSAGQTSGNTIYF	TGTGCCAGCAGCGCCGGACAAACCTCTGGAAACACCATATATTTT
-	TRBV7-6	-	TRBJ2-2	CASSRQGPGELFF	TGTGCCAGCAGCCGCCAGGGCCCCGGGGAGCTGTTTTTT
-	TRBV29-1	-	TRBJ2-1	CSVEQSYNEQFF	TGCAGCGTCGAACAGTCTTACAATGAGCAGTTCTTC
-	TRBV3-1/TRBV3-2	-	TRBJ2-3	CASHYLGGGRDTQYF	TGTGCCAGCCATTACCTAGGGGGCGGGAGAGATACGCAGTATTTT
once	TRBV4-1	-	TRBJ2-1	CASSPGANEQFF	TGCGCCAGCAGTCCAGGGGCGAATGAGCAGTTCTTC
many	TRBV18	TRBD1	TRBJ2-1	CASSQQGDNEQFF	TGTGCCAGCTCACAACAGGGGGACAATGAGCAGTTCTTC
-	TRBV5-1	TRBD1	TRBJ2-1	CASSLGQGGDEQFF	TGCGCCAGCAGCCTAGGACAGGGGGGCGATGAGCAGTTCTTC